The present TCR beta chain was sequenced within a study of T cells after posttransplantation cyclophosphamide. The related graft donor's blood sample was taken on the day of bone marrow donation. Study-wide points: Blood and skin or GI T cell repertoires showed limited TRB overlap. Later post-transplant blood repertoires were often dominated by donor CD8+ memory clones. Recipient CMV seropositivity and CMV reactivation strongly tracked TRB clonality.

Note on this clone: Its antigen is not known.

Assay used: immunoSEQ multiplex PCR; TCRdb lists only in-frame clones, some missing. This table holds fewer than 8,000 clones, 91% found once. The receptor's source is a woman between 45 and 65 years old in good health and a related stem cell transplant donor. Sequenced sample: CD4+ T cells sorted from blood.

The CDR3 loop reads CASSTPGGGYEQYF. For the CDR3, the DNA is TGTGCCAGCAGTACCCCGGGGGGCGGCTACGAGCAGTACTTC. This rearrangement joins TRBV25-1 to TRBJ2-7, with D perhaps matching TRBD2 (7 bases). CDR1 and CDR2 from the germline V gene are MGHDK and SYGVNS. Trimming removed 5 bases at V and 3 bases at J, with 14 bases between. The CDR3 length is 14 residues.